This entry describes one T cell receptor (beta chain). Antigen: not known. The ends were cut back, 6 bases at V and 2 bases at J, with 7 bases in the middle. The CDR3 length is 12 residues. Germline CDR1 and CDR2: KGHSH and LQKENI. Broader study findings: Tumor Treg TCRs overlapped most with tumor naive CD4+ cells.

TCRdb re-called the 5' RACE reads through MiXCR, storing one row per CDR3 protein. The table lists tens of thousands of distinct CDR3 sequences, 29% of them singletons. Specimen: memory CD4+ T cells sorted from a lymph node. The subset was: memory CD4+ T cells, CD4+CD45RO+CD25-. The gene calls are TRBV18 and TRBJ1-2; no clear D. This TCR came from a female donor with breast cancer. Here the CDR3 DNA reads TGTGCCAGCTCTCCTGAGAACTATGGCTACACCTTC. This translates into CASSPENYGYTF.